This T cell receptor (beta chain) comes out of a study of cytomegalovirus exposure and HLA in healthy donors. The CDR3 has 16 amino acids. Per the germline V gene, CDR1 is SGHKS and CDR2 is YYEKEE (reference sequence). V was cut by 0 bases and J by 0 bases, with 10 bases left in between. PCR primers comprised 60 Vbeta and 13 Jbeta primers. Assay used: immunoSEQ multiplex PCR; TCRdb lists only in-frame clones, some missing. This sample yields about 180,000 clones, of which around 74% are seen a single time; around 3% belongs to the top ten. The source material was PBMCs. The rearrangement links TRBV5-5 to TRBJ2-1; the D gene is possibly TRBD2 (5 bases). The receptor was isolated from a male donor in good health and CMV-seronegative. CDR3 amino acids: CASSLALGSSYNEQFF. The DNA of the CDR3 is TGTGCCAGCAGCTTGGCCCTTGGGAGCTCCTACAATGAGCAGTTCTTC.